This T cell receptor (beta chain) was sequenced during a study of T cell changes during pregnancy in multiple sclerosis. Here immunoSEQ multiplex PCR was the method, and the copy in TCRdb shows in-frame clones only, minus some. The repertoire holds 30,000 to 35,000 clones, with roughly 90% as singletons. The sequences come from CD8+ T cells from peripheral blood mononuclear cells, collected in the second trimester of pregnancy. This receptor was identified in a female donor with multiple sclerosis, enrolled in a pregnancy study.

The CDR3 here is CASSLSGQTNYEQYF. CDR3 DNA: TGTGCCAGCAGTTTATCTGGACAGACTAACTACGAGCAGTACTTC. The chain is built from TRBV27 and TRBJ2-7; maybe TRBD1 (6 bases). Germline CDR1 MNHEY, CDR2 SMNVEV (reference sequence). The length of the CDR3 is 15 residues. Trimming stripped 0 bases from V and 3 bases from J, with 12 bases between.